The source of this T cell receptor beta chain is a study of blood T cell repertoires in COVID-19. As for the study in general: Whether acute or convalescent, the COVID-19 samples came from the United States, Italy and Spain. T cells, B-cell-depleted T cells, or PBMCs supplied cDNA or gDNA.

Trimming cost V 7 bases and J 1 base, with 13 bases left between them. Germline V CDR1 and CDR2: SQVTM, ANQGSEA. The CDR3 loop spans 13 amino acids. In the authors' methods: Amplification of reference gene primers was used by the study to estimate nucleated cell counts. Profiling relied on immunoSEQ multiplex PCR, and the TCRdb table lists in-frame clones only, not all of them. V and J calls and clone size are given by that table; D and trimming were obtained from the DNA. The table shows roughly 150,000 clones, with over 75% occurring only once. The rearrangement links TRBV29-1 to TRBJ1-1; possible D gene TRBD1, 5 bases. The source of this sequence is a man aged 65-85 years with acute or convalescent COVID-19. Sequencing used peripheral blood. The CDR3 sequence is CSAPAGWNTEAFF. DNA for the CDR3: TGCAGCGCCCCCGCAGGGTGGAACACTGAAGCTTTCTTT.